This T cell receptor beta chain was sequenced for a study of T-cell reconstitution after alpha-beta-depleted transplantation in children. Preparing the TCRbeta library involved the use of unique molecular identifiers. Using its own MiXCR run on the PCR reads, TCRdb lists one record per CDR3 protein. The sample contains 95,000 to 150,000 distinct CDR3 sequences, 20% to 25% of which appear only once. Overall study results and limits: Expanded graft clones, several hundred of them, were reportedly the source of alpha-beta T cells about two months after transplant. Most T-cell counts and diversity one year after the transplant came from T cells that were newly produced.

About this clonotype itself: Its antigen remains unidentified.

Deletions cut 7 bases from V and 2 bases from J, with 6 bases between. This CDR3 comprises 11 residues. Germline CDR1 reads MNHEY; CDR2 reads SVGEGT. The starting material was PBMCs, mostly from graft donor cells, obtained 180 days after TCRalphabeta/CD19-depleted stem cell transplant. This chain uses TRBV6-2 or TRBV6-3 with TRBJ2-7; D is unresolved. This clonotype was obtained from a male patient aged 2-10 years who had a stem cell transplant for chronic granulomatous disease, so the T cells may come from the graft donor. The DNA of the CDR3 is TGTGCCAGCAAAGAAACCTACGAGCAGTACTTC. It codes for CASKETYEQYF.